This entry concerns a single T cell receptor beta chain. Treg sorting used a CD4+CD25+CD127-/low gate. One entry per CDR3 protein results from TCRdb running MiXCR on the 5' RACE reads. The table lists more than 55,000 distinct CDR3 sequences, around 21% of them singletons. The CDR3 length is 13 residues. V lost 7 bases and J 1 base, leaving 11 bases between the germline ends. CDR1 and CDR2 (germline): SNHLY, FYNNEI. Sequenced sample: tumor-infiltrating Tregs sorted from the breast tumor. This TCR was sampled from a female donor with breast cancer. The gene calls are TRBV2 and TRBJ2-7; the D gene is possibly TRBD2 (5 bases). The CDR3, as DNA: TGTGCCAGCACCCTGACTACATCCTACGAGCAGTACTTC. Protein product: CASTLTTSYEQYF.